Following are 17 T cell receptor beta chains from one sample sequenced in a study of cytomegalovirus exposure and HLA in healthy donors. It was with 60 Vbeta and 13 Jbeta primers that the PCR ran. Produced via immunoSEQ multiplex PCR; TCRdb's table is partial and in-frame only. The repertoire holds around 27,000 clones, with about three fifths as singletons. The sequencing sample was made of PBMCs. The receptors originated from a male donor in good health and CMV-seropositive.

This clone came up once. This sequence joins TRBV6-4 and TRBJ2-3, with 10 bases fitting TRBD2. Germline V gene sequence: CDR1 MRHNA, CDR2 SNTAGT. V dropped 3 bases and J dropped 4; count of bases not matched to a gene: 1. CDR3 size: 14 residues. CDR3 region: CASSESGGADTQYF. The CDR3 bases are TGTGCCAGCAGTGAGAGCGGGGGGGCAGATACGCAGTATTTT.

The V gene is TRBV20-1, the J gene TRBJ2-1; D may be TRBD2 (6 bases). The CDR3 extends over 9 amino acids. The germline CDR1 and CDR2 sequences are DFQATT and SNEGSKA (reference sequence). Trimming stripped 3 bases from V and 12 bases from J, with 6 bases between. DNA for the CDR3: TGCAGTGCTAGGGGGGGGCAGTTCTTC. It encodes CSARGGQFF.

CDR3 DNA: TGCGCCAGCAGCCGGGGGACAGTAAGCCACGAGCAGTACTTC. Protein product: CASSRGTVSHEQYF. The chain uses TRBV4-1 and TRBJ2-7; 7 bases agree with TRBD1. The CDR3 is 14 residues long. CDR1 and CDR2 from the germline V gene are MGHRA and YSYEKL. The junction had 8 bases not matched to a gene; V was cut back by 4 bases and J by 5 bases.

CDR3 protein: CASSLARYNEQFF. CDR3 DNA: TGTGCCAGCAGCTTGGCCAGGTACAATGAGCAGTTCTTC. The rearrangement uses TRBV5-8 and TRBJ2-1; D unclear. Looked up from germline, CDR1 is SGHTS and CDR2 is YDEGEE. There are 13 residues in the CDR3. V lost 0 bases, J lost 4 bases, and 5 bases lay in between.

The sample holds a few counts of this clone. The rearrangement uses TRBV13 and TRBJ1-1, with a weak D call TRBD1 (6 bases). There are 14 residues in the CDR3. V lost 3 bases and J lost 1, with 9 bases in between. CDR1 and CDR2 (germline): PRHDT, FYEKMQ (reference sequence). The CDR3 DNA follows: TGTGCCAGCAGCTTCGACAGGCGGAACACTGAAGCTTTCTTT. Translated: CASSFDRRNTEAFF.

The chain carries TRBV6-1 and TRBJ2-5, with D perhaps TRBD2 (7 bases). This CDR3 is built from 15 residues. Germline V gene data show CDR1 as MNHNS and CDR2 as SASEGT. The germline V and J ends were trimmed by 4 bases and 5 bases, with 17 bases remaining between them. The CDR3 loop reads CASSAVSGGGETQYF. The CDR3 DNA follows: TGTGCCAGCAGTGCAGTATCGGGGGGCGGTGAGACCCAGTACTTC.

CDR3 bases: TGTGCCAGCAGCTTAGGGGGCGCGGATTATACCTACGAGCAGTACTTC. Its translation is CASSLGGADYTYEQYF. J is TRBJ2-7 and V is TRBV7-9; a possible D gene is TRBD1 (5 bases). CDR3 size: 16 residues. The V gene's germline CDR1 is SEHNR and CDR2 FQNEAQ (reference sequence). The V end was cut by 1 base, the J end by 2 bases, with 15 bases between. The full variable domain, with the rest looked up from reference TRBV7-9 and TRBJ2-7, is DTGVSQNPRHKITKRGQNVTFRCDPISEHNRLYWYRQTLGQGPEFLTYFQNEAQLEKSRLLSDRFSAERPKGSFSTLEIQRTEQGDSAMYLCASSLGGADYTYEQYFGPGTRLTVT.

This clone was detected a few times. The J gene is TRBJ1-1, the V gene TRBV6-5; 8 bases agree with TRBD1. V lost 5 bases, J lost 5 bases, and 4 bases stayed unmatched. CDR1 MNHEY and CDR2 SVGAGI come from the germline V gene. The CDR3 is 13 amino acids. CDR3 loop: CASSLTGGTEAFF. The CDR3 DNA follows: TGTGCCAGCAGTCTAACAGGGGGAACTGAAGCTTTCTTT.

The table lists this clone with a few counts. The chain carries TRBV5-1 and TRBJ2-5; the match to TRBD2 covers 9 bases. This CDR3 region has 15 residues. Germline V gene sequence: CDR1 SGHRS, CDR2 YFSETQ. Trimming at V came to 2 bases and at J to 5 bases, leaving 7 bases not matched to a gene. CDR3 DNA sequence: TGCGCCAGCAGCTTTGGTGGTAGCGGGGGTGAGACCCAGTACTTC. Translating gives CASSFGGSGGETQYF.

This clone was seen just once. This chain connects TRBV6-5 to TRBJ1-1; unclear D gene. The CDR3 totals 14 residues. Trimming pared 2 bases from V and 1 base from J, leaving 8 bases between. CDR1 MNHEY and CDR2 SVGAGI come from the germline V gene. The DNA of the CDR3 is TGTGCCAGCAGTTACGGCCCGGGGAACACTGAAGCTTTCTTT. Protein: CASSYGPGNTEAFF.

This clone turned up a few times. This chain's CDR3 is CAWNQGVSNQPQHF. CDR3 sequence (DNA): TGTGCCTGGAATCAGGGCGTTAGCAATCAGCCCCAGCATTTT. The chain has TRBV30 and TRBJ1-5, with D possibly being TRBD1 (5 bases). The germline CDR1 and CDR2 sequences are GTSNPN and SVGIG (reference sequence). The CDR3 contains 14 residues. V lost 4 bases and J 0 bases, leaving 10 bases between the germline ends.

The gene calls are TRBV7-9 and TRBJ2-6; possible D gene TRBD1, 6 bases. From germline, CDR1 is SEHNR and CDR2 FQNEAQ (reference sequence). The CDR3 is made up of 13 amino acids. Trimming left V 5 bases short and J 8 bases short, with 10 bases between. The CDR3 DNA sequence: TGTGCCAGCAGCCAGACAGGACCCAACGTCCTGACTTTC. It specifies CASSQTGPNVLTF.

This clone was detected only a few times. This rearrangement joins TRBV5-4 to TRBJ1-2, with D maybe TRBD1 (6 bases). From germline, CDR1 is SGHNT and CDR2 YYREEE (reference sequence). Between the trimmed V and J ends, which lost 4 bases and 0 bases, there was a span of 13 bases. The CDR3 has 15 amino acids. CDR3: CASSPGTSANYGYTF. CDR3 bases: TGTGCCAGCAGCCCTGGGACATCTGCTAACTATGGCTACACCTTC.

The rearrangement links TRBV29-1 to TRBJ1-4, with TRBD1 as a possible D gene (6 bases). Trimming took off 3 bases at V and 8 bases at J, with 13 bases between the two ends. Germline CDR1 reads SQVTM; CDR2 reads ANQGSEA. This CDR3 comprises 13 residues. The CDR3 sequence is CSVDEGGREKLFF. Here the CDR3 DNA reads TGCAGCGTTGATGAGGGGGGGAGGGAAAAACTGTTTTTT.

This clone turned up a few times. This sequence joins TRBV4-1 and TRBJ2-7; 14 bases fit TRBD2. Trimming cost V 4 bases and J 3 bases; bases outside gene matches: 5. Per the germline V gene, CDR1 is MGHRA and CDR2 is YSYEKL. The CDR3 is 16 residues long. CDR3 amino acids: CASSRAGTSGSYEQYF. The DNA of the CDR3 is TGCGCCAGCAGCCGGGCAGGGACTAGCGGGAGCTACGAGCAGTACTTC.

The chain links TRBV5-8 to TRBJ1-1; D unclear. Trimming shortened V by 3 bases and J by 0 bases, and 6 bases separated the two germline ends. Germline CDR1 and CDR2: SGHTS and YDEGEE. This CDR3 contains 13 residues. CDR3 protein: CASSSTVNTEAFF. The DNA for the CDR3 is TGTGCCAGCAGCTCCACAGTGAACACTGAAGCTTTCTTT.

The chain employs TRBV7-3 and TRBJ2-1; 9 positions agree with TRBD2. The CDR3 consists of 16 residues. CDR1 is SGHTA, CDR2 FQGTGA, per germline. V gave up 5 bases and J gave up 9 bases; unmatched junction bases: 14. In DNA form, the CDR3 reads TGTGCCAGCAGCCCCCAAACGGCTAGCGGGACGGCTGAGCAGTTCTTC. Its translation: CASSPQTASGTAEQFF.